A single sample gave rise to the 16 T cell receptor beta chains below, sequenced in a study of T cells in Graves' hyperthyroidism and ophthalmopathy. RNA transcripts yielded amplified TCR beta CDR3 regions. In the first-round RT-PCR of the TCR CDR3, the HTBI primer set was used. MiXCR was run by TCRdb on the multiplex PCR reads, yielding one entry per CDR3 protein. The sample lists over 450,000 distinct CDR3 sequences; approximately 15% were seen once. Source material: blood. These receptors all stem from a young woman with Graves' hyperthyroidism.

This clonotype was observed many times. The rearrangement joins TRBV2 to TRBJ1-6, with 8 bases lining up with TRBD1. Trimming removed 4 bases from V and 7 bases from J; junction bases left unmatched: 9. CDR1 SNHLY and CDR2 FYNNEI come from the germline V gene. The CDR3 is 16 residues long. The CDR3 here is CASSGTGPSRNSPLHF. Here the CDR3 DNA reads TGTGCCAGCAGTGGGACAGGGCCCTCGCGGAATTCACCCCTCCACTTT.

This clonotype occurred many times. The gene calls are TRBV12-3 or TRBV12-4 and TRBJ1-2; TRBD1 aligns across 8 bases. After removal of 4 bases from V and 8 bases from J, the junction contained 6 bases not matched to a gene. The CDR3 spans 13 residues. CDR3 nucleotide sequence: TGTGCCAGCAGTTCCAGGGGGCGCAAAGGCTACACCTTC. Amino acid sequence: CASSSRGRKGYTF.

In this sample, this clonotype turned up many times. This chain joins TRBV12-3 or TRBV12-4 and TRBJ2-3; no reliable D call. Trimming pared 1 base from V and 3 bases from J, leaving 8 bases between. The length of the CDR3 is 14 residues. CDR3 in amino acids: CASSLVGLTDTQYF. The CDR3 coding sequence is TGTGCCAGCAGTTTAGTGGGGTTGACAGATACGCAGTATTTT.

There are many counts of this clonotype. The V gene is TRBV27, the J gene TRBJ1-5, with unresolved D. The CDR3 extends over 12 amino acids. The V end was cut by 9 bases, the J end by 8 bases, with 14 bases between. The germline CDR1 and CDR2 sequences are MNHEY and SMNVEV (reference sequence). Here the CDR3 reads CARVPRWEPQHF. CDR3 nucleotides: TGTGCCAGAGTACCCCGGTGGGAGCCCCAGCATTTT.

The sample holds many counts of this clonotype. This chain uses TRBV9 with TRBJ2-3; 13 bases are shared with TRBD2. Trimming removed 1 base from V and 3 bases from J; junction bases left unmatched: 2. Looked up from germline, CDR1 is SGDLS and CDR2 is YYNGEE. The CDR3 is 16 amino acids. The DNA of the CDR3 is TGTGCCAGCAGCGTAAGGACTAGCGGGAGAACAGATACGCAGTATTTT. This sequence encodes CASSVRTSGRTDTQYF.

This clonotype was counted at least ten times. This sequence joins TRBV29-1 and TRBJ2-1; a weak D match, TRBD1 (6 bases). Trimming removed 3 bases at V and 0 bases at J, with 12 bases between. Germline-derived CDR1 and CDR2 are SQVTM and ANQGSEA. The CDR3 has 15 amino acids. Here the CDR3 reads CSVDGTSNSYNEQFF. In DNA, the CDR3 is TGCAGCGTTGATGGGACATCAAACTCCTACAATGAGCAGTTCTTC.

This clonotype was seen many times. This chain joins TRBV6-2 or TRBV6-3 and TRBJ2-5, with D perhaps TRBD1 (6 bases). The germline V and J ends were trimmed by 2 bases and 5 bases, with 15 bases remaining between them. This CDR3 is 15 amino acids long. Germline CDR1 is MNHEY and CDR2 is SVGEGT. The CDR3 sequence is CASSYRRAGVETQYF. In DNA, the CDR3 is TGTGCCAGCAGTTACCGTCGGGCAGGGGTCGAGACCCAGTACTTC.

This chain connects TRBV12-3 or TRBV12-4 to TRBJ2-7; D unresolved. With 6 bases removed from V and 5 bases from J, the gap between germline ends came to 11 bases. The CDR3 is made up of 12 amino acids. This CDR3 is CASSPPTHEQYF. The CDR3 DNA follows: TGTGCCAGCAGCCCCCCCACCCACGAGCAGTACTTC.

The chain couples TRBV20-1 to TRBJ2-7; 8 bases map to TRBD2. Germline V lookup: CDR1 DFQATT, CDR2 SNEGSKA (reference sequence). J lost 2 bases, V lost 0 bases, and 9 bases had no gene match. This CDR3 contains 16 residues. For the CDR3, the DNA is TGCAGTGCTAGAGATGGGAGGGGGACTAGACCCTACGAGCAGTACGTC. Translating gives CSARDGRGTRPYEQYV.

This clonotype was picked up many times. The J gene is TRBJ1-2, the V gene TRBV18, with a weak D call TRBD1 (5 bases). The CDR3 covers 14 residues. CDR1 and CDR2 from the germline V gene are KGHSH and LQKENI. V was shortened by 6 bases and J by 7 bases, with 18 bases between the two germline ends. The CDR3 reads CASSLMTGTSGYTF. The CDR3 DNA follows: TGTGCCAGCTCTCTTATGACCGGGACTAGTGGCTACACCTTC.

This clonotype was seen more than once but under ten times. The CDR3 sequence is CASSLRDYSSGELFF. The DNA for the CDR3 is TGTGCCAGCAGCCTCCGGGACTACTCCTCCGGGGAGCTGTTTTTT. V gene TRBV14 combines with J gene TRBJ2-2; 7 bases map to TRBD2. V dropped 4 bases and J dropped 6; count of bases not matched to a gene: 8. Per the germline V gene, CDR1 is SGHDN and CDR2 is FVKESK. The CDR3 runs to 15 residues.

This clonotype appeared many times. V is TRBV12-5 and J is TRBJ1-2; D not certain. The V gene's germline CDR1 is LGHNT and CDR2 FRNRAP. CDR3 length: 16 residues. V dropped 0 bases and J dropped 0 bases, with 11 bases sitting between them. CDR3: CASGLVGREANYGYTF. CDR3 DNA: TGTGCTAGTGGTTTGGTAGGTAGGGAGGCTAACTATGGCTACACCTTC.

At least ten counts were recorded for this clonotype. The V and J genes are TRBV12-3 or TRBV12-4 and TRBJ2-7; D is possibly TRBD2 (6 bases). Trimming removed 7 bases from V and 2 bases from J, with 18 bases in between. This CDR3 has 15 amino acids. CDR3 sequence reads: CASNRDGGVAYEQYF. CDR3 DNA: TGTGCCAGCAATCGGGACGGGGGAGTCGCCTACGAGCAGTACTTC.

This clonotype was observed at least ten times. The chain couples TRBV11-3 to TRBJ1-1, with D unresolved. The germline CDR1 and CDR2 sequences are SGHNT and YENEEA. The CDR3 sequence is 12 residues long. The V end was cut by 0 bases, the J end by 8 bases, with 7 bases between. CDR3 protein: CASSLDQGEAFF. CDR3 nucleotides: TGTGCCAGCAGCTTAGATCAAGGGGAAGCTTTCTTT.

This clonotype came up many times. The chain joins TRBV11-3 to TRBJ2-1; no clear D. Germline CDR1 SGHNT, CDR2 YENEEA. The CDR3 totals 13 residues. V lost 1 base, J lost 5 bases, and 6 bases lay in between. The CDR3, as DNA: TGTGCCAGCAGCTTAGGAGAAAACAATGAGCAGTTCTTC. Translation: CASSLGENNEQFF.

The chain has TRBV3-1 and TRBJ2-1; weak D call: TRBD2 (6 bases). This CDR3 has 14 amino acids. Trimming stripped 11 bases from V and 2 bases from J, with 16 bases between. In germline, CDR1 is LGHDT, CDR2 YNNKEL (reference sequence). As DNA, the CDR3 is TGTGCCGTGTCCCCTAGCGTAGCCTACAATGAGCAGTTCTTC. Translation gives CAVSPSVAYNEQFF.